The 14 T cell receptor beta chains presented below share a single source sample, sequenced in a study of T cell changes during pregnancy in multiple sclerosis. Method: immunoSEQ multiplex PCR; TCRdb's copy keeps in-frame clones and lacks some. In the table there are 50,000 or so clones, 93% of which are singletons. This material consisted of peripheral blood, taken in the second trimester of pregnancy. These receptors came from a female donor with multiple sclerosis, enrolled in a pregnancy study.

The genes are TRBV6-5 and TRBJ2-7; no firm D call. Trimming shortened V by 0 bases and J by 0 bases, and 9 bases separated the two germline ends. This CDR3 is built from 15 residues. Germline V gene lookup returns CDR1 MNHEY and CDR2 SVGAGI. The CDR3 region has the DNA TGTGCCAGCAGTTACTCATGGCACTACTCCTACGAGCAGTACTTC. The encoded protein is CASSYSWHYSYEQYF.

This clone was seen once. This CDR3 is also generated by other DNA sequences in the sample. CDR3 DNA sequence: TGTGCCAGCAGTTACTCAAGCGGGAGTTCTTACGAGCAGTACTTC. Residues: CASSYSSGSSYEQYF. This sequence joins TRBV6-5 and TRBJ2-7; 8 bases match TRBD2. Looked up from germline, CDR1 is MNHEY and CDR2 is SVGAGI. The length of the CDR3 is 15 residues. Trimming cost V 0 bases and J 4 bases; bases outside gene matches: 5.

The chain uses TRBV6-5 and TRBJ2-2; D might be TRBD2 (6 bases). Germline lookup yields CDR1 MNHEY and CDR2 SVGAGI. Trimming shortened V by 3 bases and J by 6 bases, and 8 bases separated the two germline ends. This CDR3 spans 13 amino acids. The CDR3 reads CASSYGGPGELFF. The CDR3 DNA reads TGTGCCAGCAGTTATGGAGGGCCCGGGGAGCTGTTTTTT.

The chain combines TRBV10-2 with TRBJ2-1; D remains ambiguous. V lost 6 bases and J lost 5, with 20 bases in between. The V gene's germline CDR1 is WSHSY and CDR2 SAAADI. The CDR3 consists of 16 residues. The CDR3 protein is CASRAYLDSVDNEQFF. As DNA, the CDR3 is TGCGCCAGCAGAGCCTACCTTGACTCCGTCGACAATGAGCAGTTCTTC.

V gene TRBV4-1 combines with J gene TRBJ1-2, with D perhaps matching TRBD1 (5 bases). V lost 5 bases, J lost 0 bases, and 19 bases lay in between. The V gene's germline CDR1 is MGHRA and CDR2 YSYEKL. CDR3 length: 17 amino acids. Here the CDR3 DNA reads TGCGCCAGCAGCTCCTTAACCGCGACAGCAGCTAACTATGGCTACACCTTC. The encoded protein is CASSSLTATAANYGYTF.

The chain is built from TRBV27 and TRBJ2-5; the D is unclear. Deletions cut 3 bases from V and 2 bases from J, with 10 bases between. Germline lookup yields CDR1 MNHEY and CDR2 SMNVEV (reference sequence). The CDR3 consists of 14 residues. The CDR3 nucleotides read TGTGCCAGCAGTTTCTCAGGCACGCAAGAGACCCAGTACTTC. As protein: CASSFSGTQETQYF.

A remark on this clone: The junction differs from germline at one of its ends, possibly a read error. The rearrangement links TRBV5-8 to TRBJ2-5, with D perhaps matching TRBD2 (7 bases). Germline assignment: CDR1 SGHTS and CDR2 YDEGEE. The CDR3 contains 15 residues. This chain's CDR3 is CASRLGGGPKETQYF. CDR3 DNA sequence: TGTGCCAGCAGATTGGGAGGGGGTCCCAAAGAGACCCAGTACTTC. The full variable domain, its missing parts supplied by reference TRBV5-8 and TRBJ2-5, is EAGVTQSPTHLIKTRGQQATLRCSPISGHTSVYWYQQALGLGLQFLLWYDEGEERNRGNFPPRFSGRQFPNYSSELNVNALELEDSALYLCASRLGGGPKETQYFGPGTRLLVL.

The genes are TRBV18 and TRBJ1-5; D uncertain. Germline assignment: CDR1 KGHSH and CDR2 LQKENI. Trimming removed 2 bases at V and 4 bases at J, with 9 bases between. CDR3 size: 14 residues. As DNA, the CDR3 is TGTGCCAGCTCACCAGCGACTCTTAATCAGCCCCAGCATTTT. Translated: CASSPATLNQPQHF.

This clone is a singleton in its sample. The genes are TRBV30 and TRBJ2-2, with a weak D call TRBD1 (6 bases). Per germline, CDR1 GTSNPN and CDR2 SVGIG (reference sequence). The CDR3 spans 12 residues. Trimming shortened V by 5 bases and J by 7 bases, and 11 bases separated the two germline ends. The CDR3 DNA is TGTGCCTGGGGGAAGGGGGTCGGGGAGCTGTTTTTT. The encoded protein is CAWGKGVGELFF.

V is TRBV21-1 and J is TRBJ2-1; the table assigns TRBD1, which was not confirmed against the DNA. TRBV21-1 is marked as a pseudogene. CDR3 size: 15 residues. This CDR3 is CASSKGGQGWSEQFF. The CDR3 nucleotides read TGTGCCAGCAGCAAAGGAGGACAGGGATGGAGTGAGCAGTTCTTC.

The J gene is TRBJ2-3, the V gene TRBV28; TRBD1 matches at 7 bases. The length of the CDR3 is 15 residues. V trimming: 7 bases; J trimming: 0 bases; junction bases outside the gene matches: 7. CDR1 and CDR2 (germline): MDHEN, SYDVKM. CDR3 residues: CASTLGQLSTDTQYF. The CDR3 bases are TGTGCCAGCACCTTGGGACAGCTTAGCACAGATACGCAGTATTTT.

The rearrangement uses TRBV19 and TRBJ1-2; no clear D gene. This CDR3 is 16 amino acids long. Germline CDR1 reads LNHDA; CDR2 reads SQIVND (reference sequence). V was cut by 9 bases and J by 0 bases, with 20 bases left in between. This CDR3 is CASCREGQNPNYGYTF. CDR3 in DNA: TGTGCCAGCTGCCGGGAGGGCCAGAATCCTAACTATGGCTACACCTTC. Full variable domain (rest looked up from reference TRBV19 and TRBJ1-2): DGGITQSPKYLFRKEGQNVTLSCEQNLNHDAMYWYRQDPGQGLRLIYYSQIVNDFQKGDIAEGYSVSREKKESFPLTVTSAQKNPTAFYLCASCREGQNPNYGYTFGSGTRLTVV.

V gene TRBV7-9 combines with J gene TRBJ2-3; D is undetermined. The germline V gene encodes CDR1 SEHNR and CDR2 FQNEAQ (reference sequence). Trimming took 3 bases from V and 6 from J, leaving 16 bases between them. This CDR3 contains 15 residues. This CDR3 reads CASSFVNSRGDTQYF. CDR3 DNA: TGTGCCAGCAGCTTCGTTAACTCCCGAGGCGATACGCAGTATTTT.

This rearrangement joins TRBV29-1 to TRBJ2-7, with a possible D match to TRBD2 (5 bases). The CDR3 contains 13 residues. The V end was cut by 7 bases, the J end by 4 bases, with 17 bases between. The germline gives CDR1 SQVTM, CDR2 ANQGSEA. CDR3 sequence reads: CSATRGGRYEQYF. CDR3 nucleotides: TGCAGCGCGACCCGGGGTGGAAGATACGAGCAGTACTTC.